This TCR beta chain was captured by sequencing in a study of blood T cells in healthy people across ages. Note on this clonotype: Its antigen is still unknown.

A second 7 to 11 cycle PCR used barcoded and J-beta primers. TCRdb called the 5' RACE reads again in MiXCR, with one record for every CDR3 protein. In the table there are 380,000 or so distinct CDR3 sequences, approximately 51% of which are singletons. The CDR3 length is 13 residues. Per the germline V gene, CDR1 is DFQATT and CDR2 is SNEGSKA (reference sequence). V gave up 2 bases and J gave up 3 bases, with 8 bases separating them. Study outcomes and limitations: In older individuals, TCR beta diversity per million T cells was lower, falling roughly linearly with age. Among long-lived donors, naive CD4+ cells were more numerous and diversity higher than in aged donors.

Sample: blood. This sequence was found in a man aged 60 to 69 in good health. The chain couples TRBV20-1 to TRBJ1-5; D is perhaps TRBD1 (5 bases). The CDR3, as DNA: TGCAGTGCTAGAAAGGGGTCCAATCAGCCCCAGCATTTT. Its protein is CSARKGSNQPQHF.